One and the same sample provided the 21 T cell receptor beta chains below, sequenced in a study of blood T cell repertoires in COVID-19. The table came from immunoSEQ multiplex PCR; TCRdb's copy has only in-frame clones and leaves some out. Of around 220,000 clones in the sample, under 85% were seen once. The source material was peripheral blood. These receptors were obtained from a woman over 75 with COVID-19, enrolled during active disease.

About this clone: Additional DNA sequences in this sample encode the identical CDR3. This rearrangement joins TRBV5-1 to TRBJ2-1, with 9 nucleotides matching TRBD2. With 4 bases clipped from V and 1 base from J, the junction kept 3 bases outside the gene matches. Germline V gene sequence: CDR1 SGHRS, CDR2 YFSETQ. This CDR3 contains 15 residues. The chain's CDR3 is CASSESGGSYNEQFF. CDR3 coding DNA: TGCGCCAGCAGCGAGAGCGGGGGGTCCTACAATGAGCAGTTCTTC.

The genes are TRBV19 and TRBJ1-2, with 12 bases that match TRBD1. The CDR3 has 14 amino acids. Germline trimming cut 8 bases from V and 6 bases from J; bases unmatched to any gene: 7. The germline CDR1 and CDR2 sequences are LNHDA and SQIVND (reference sequence). CDR3 sequence (DNA): TGTGCCAGTCGGGACAGGGGGCGCGTACATGGCTACACCTTC. Protein: CASRDRGRVHGYTF.

V usage is TRBV5-3 and J usage is TRBJ1-5; TRBD1 might be the D (5 bases). TRBV5-3 is designated an ORF whose function remains uncertain. The CDR3 length is 16 residues. Between the trimmed V and J ends, which lost 1 base and 5 bases, there was a span of 16 bases. This chain's CDR3 is CARSLTRAGWDQPQHF. For the CDR3, the DNA is TGTGCCAGAAGCTTGACCAGGGCAGGGTGGGATCAGCCCCAGCATTTT.

The chain has TRBV6-5 and TRBJ2-1, with D unclear. Germline loops: CDR1 MNHEY, CDR2 SVGAGI. This CDR3 has 10 residues. The ends were cut back, 6 bases at V and 7 bases at J, with 4 bases in the middle. The CDR3: CASSLNEQFF. The CDR3 DNA follows: TGTGCCAGCAGCCTAAATGAGCAGTTCTTC.

The chain couples TRBV27 to TRBJ2-7; TRBD2 might be the D (6 bases). The CDR3 is 13 residues long. V lost 8 bases, J lost 7 bases, and 18 bases lay in between. The germline V gene encodes CDR1 MNHEY and CDR2 SMNVEV (reference sequence). The CDR3 region has the DNA TGTGCCAGCGCGCGAAGCGAGGGACTTGAGCAGTACTTC. It encodes CASARSEGLEQYF.

The genes are TRBV5-6 and TRBJ1-2; the match to TRBD1 covers 7 bases. The J segment lost 4 bases and the V segment lost 4 bases, leaving 7 bases of the junction unmatched. Per germline, CDR1 SGHDT and CDR2 YYEEEE. This CDR3 spans 14 amino acids. DNA of the CDR3: TGTGCCAGCAGCGGTGTGGACAGGCGCTATGGCTACACCTTC. Amino acids: CASSGVDRRYGYTF.

This clone turned up a few times. The V gene is TRBV5-1, the J gene TRBJ2-3; TRBD2 matches at 9 bases. Losses at the gene ends were 1 base for V and 1 base for J; bases not matched to a gene: 1. CDR3 length: 15 residues. Germline V gene data show CDR1 as SGHRS and CDR2 as YFSETQ. CDR3 sequence (DNA): TGCGCCAGCAGCTTGTCTAGCGGGGGCACAGATACGCAGTATTTT. Residues: CASSLSSGGTDTQYF.

The rearrangement uses TRBV3-1 (or the pseudogene TRBV3-2) and TRBJ2-7; D may be TRBD2 (6 bases). The CDR3 has 14 amino acids. Germline loops: CDR1 LGHDT, CDR2 YNNKEL (reference sequence). Trimming cost V 4 bases and J 3 bases, with 13 bases left between them. CDR3 in amino acids: CASSPSGGDYEQYF. The CDR3 DNA follows: TGTGCCAGCAGCCCCTCTGGAGGGGACTACGAGCAGTACTTC.

The chain joins TRBV20-1 to TRBJ1-3; D gene uncertain. V gave up 3 bases and J gave up 4 bases, with 10 bases separating them. CDR1 is DFQATT, CDR2 SNEGSKA, per germline (reference sequence). The CDR3 has 13 amino acids. CDR3 amino acids: CSASDESGNTIYF. The CDR3 DNA is TGCAGTGCTAGTGACGAGTCCGGAAACACCATATATTTT.

The rearrangement links TRBV6-1 to TRBJ2-7; TRBD2 matches at 10 bases. The ends lost 3 bases at V and 0 bases at J; junction bases unmatched: 8. This CDR3 region has 17 residues. Germline V gene sequence: CDR1 MNHNS, CDR2 SASEGT. The CDR3: CASSDAPGTSASYEQYF. DNA of the CDR3: TGTGCCAGCAGTGATGCCCCCGGGACTAGCGCCTCCTACGAGCAGTACTTC.

This clone was counted between two and nine times. The rearrangement joins TRBV5-1 to TRBJ2-1; 7 bases agree with TRBD1. Losses at the gene ends were 6 bases for V and 0 bases for J; bases not matched to a gene: 12. Germline CDR1 reads SGHRS; CDR2 reads YFSETQ. This CDR3 comprises 17 residues. The CDR3 DNA sequence: TGCGCCAGCACGCTTTGGGGACAGAGAAGCTCCTACAATGAGCAGTTCTTC. Translated: CASTLWGQRSSYNEQFF.

The chain combines TRBV27 with TRBJ2-7; 7 nucleotides line up with TRBD1. This CDR3 is built from 14 residues. Per the germline V gene, CDR1 is MNHEY and CDR2 is SMNVEV (reference sequence). V shed 5 bases and J 2 bases; nucleotides not matched to a gene: 6. The CDR3, as DNA: TGTGCCAGCAGTCCGGGACAGATTACCTACGAGCAGTACTTC. Its translation is CASSPGQITYEQYF.

The rearrangement uses TRBV6-1 and TRBJ2-3, with a tentative D call TRBD2 (6 bases). Germline CDR1 MNHNS, CDR2 SASEGT. V was pared by 2 bases and J by 0 bases, with 15 bases between. This CDR3 spans 17 amino acids. CDR3: CASSELSGRGSTDTQYF. The CDR3 DNA is TGTGCCAGCAGTGAATTGTCCGGTCGGGGGAGCACAGATACGCAGTATTTT.

The count of this clone is one. This rearrangement joins TRBV9 to TRBJ2-2, with D maybe TRBD1 (5 bases). V lost 3 bases, J lost 6 bases, and 12 bases lay in between. The CDR3 has 14 residues. The germline V gene has CDR1 SGDLS and CDR2 YYNGEE. CDR3 amino acids: CASSAHRSPGELFF. The CDR3 bases are TGTGCCAGCAGCGCCCACAGGTCTCCCGGGGAGCTGTTTTTT.

The chain links TRBV5-4 to TRBJ2-7; the D gene is possibly TRBD1 (5 bases). Per germline, CDR1 SGHNT and CDR2 YYREEE (reference sequence). CDR3 size: 13 residues. V dropped 2 bases and J dropped 4 bases, with 10 bases sitting between them. In DNA, the CDR3 is TGTGCCAGCAGCTTTCAGGGTAGTTACGAGCAGTACTTC. Translation: CASSFQGSYEQYF.

The rearrangement uses TRBV7-9 and TRBJ1-1; 7 bases line up with TRBD1. This CDR3 region has 14 residues. Germline-derived CDR1 and CDR2 are SEHNR and FQNEAQ (reference sequence). J lost 4 bases, V lost 6 bases, and 8 bases had no gene match. DNA of the CDR3: TGTGCCAGCAGGCCCACAGGGGCGCCCACTGAAGCTTTCTTT. This sequence encodes CASRPTGAPTEAFF.

The genes are TRBV6-5 and TRBJ1-1; 8 nucleotides agree with TRBD1. J lost 1 base, V lost 1 base, and 5 bases had no gene match. The CDR3 loop spans 16 amino acids. Germline V gene lookup returns CDR1 MNHEY and CDR2 SVGAGI. The CDR3 DNA reads TGTGCCAGCAGTTACTTAGCAGGGGGCGGGAACACTGAAGCTTTCTTT. As protein: CASSYLAGGGNTEAFF.

This chain joins TRBV19 and TRBJ2-1, with D unresolved. CDR3 length equals 12 residues. Trimming shortened V by 5 bases and J by 6 bases, and 8 bases separated the two germline ends. Germline assignment: CDR1 LNHDA and CDR2 SQIVND (reference sequence). The CDR3 loop is CASSLQSNEQFF. DNA of the CDR3: TGTGCCAGTAGTCTCCAGTCCAATGAGCAGTTCTTC.

This clone has just a few counts. The chain employs TRBV2 and TRBJ2-3; D is undetermined. This CDR3 comprises 14 residues. The V end was cut by 6 bases, the J end by 2 bases, with 12 bases between. Germline V CDR1 and CDR2: SNHLY, FYNNEI. The CDR3 DNA follows: TGTGCCAGCAGCTACGGGTCTTTCACAGATACGCAGTATTTT. The encoded protein is CASSYGSFTDTQYF. The entire variable domain, with the rest obtained from reference TRBV2 and TRBJ2-3, is as follows: EPEVTQTPSHQVTQMGQEVILRCVPISNHLYFYWYRQILGQKVEFLVSFYNNEISEKSEIFDDQFSVERPDGSNFTLKIRSTKLEDSAMYFCASSYGSFTDTQYFGPGTRLTVL.

The J gene is TRBJ1-1, the V gene TRBV21-1; the table's D call of TRBD1 was not tested on the DNA. TRBV21-1 is recorded as a pseudogene. This CDR3 comprises 14 residues. Here the CDR3 reads CASSLTRERGEAFF. The CDR3 bases are TGTGCCAGCAGCCTAACCCGGGAAAGGGGGGAAGCTTTCTTT.

This clone has more than one count but fewer than ten. This rearrangement joins TRBV2 to TRBJ2-3; 7 bases map to TRBD2. The CDR3 runs 15 residues. Per the germline V gene, CDR1 is SNHLY and CDR2 is FYNNEI. V was pared by 6 bases and J by 4 bases, with 10 bases of the junction left unmatched. CDR3 loop: CASRWGGRGADTQYF. CDR3 sequence (DNA): TGTGCCAGCAGGTGGGGCGGGAGAGGGGCAGATACGCAGTATTTT. Full variable domain (remainder filled in from reference TRBV2 and TRBJ2-3): EPEVTQTPSHQVTQMGQEVILRCVPISNHLYFYWYRQILGQKVEFLVSFYNNEISEKSEIFDDQFSVERPDGSNFTLKIRSTKLEDSAMYFCASRWGGRGADTQYFGPGTRLTVL.